This T cell receptor (beta chain) is drawn from a study of shared T cell receptors in the human thymus. Germline V gene data show CDR1 as MNHEY and CDR2 as SMNVEV (reference sequence). The CDR3 length is 15 residues. The V end was cut by 2 bases, the J end by 3 bases, with 11 bases between. Some clones are missing from TCRdb's copy, which holds only in-frame ones; the method was immunoSEQ multiplex PCR. The table includes hundreds of thousands of clones, 95% detected once. Material: thymocytes. This clonotype was obtained from a human donor. The V and J genes are TRBV27 and TRBJ1-5; D ambiguous. The CDR3 here is CASSLGQPHNQPQHF. The CDR3 region has the DNA TGTGCCAGCAGTTTAGGGCAGCCCCACAATCAGCCCCAGCATTTT.